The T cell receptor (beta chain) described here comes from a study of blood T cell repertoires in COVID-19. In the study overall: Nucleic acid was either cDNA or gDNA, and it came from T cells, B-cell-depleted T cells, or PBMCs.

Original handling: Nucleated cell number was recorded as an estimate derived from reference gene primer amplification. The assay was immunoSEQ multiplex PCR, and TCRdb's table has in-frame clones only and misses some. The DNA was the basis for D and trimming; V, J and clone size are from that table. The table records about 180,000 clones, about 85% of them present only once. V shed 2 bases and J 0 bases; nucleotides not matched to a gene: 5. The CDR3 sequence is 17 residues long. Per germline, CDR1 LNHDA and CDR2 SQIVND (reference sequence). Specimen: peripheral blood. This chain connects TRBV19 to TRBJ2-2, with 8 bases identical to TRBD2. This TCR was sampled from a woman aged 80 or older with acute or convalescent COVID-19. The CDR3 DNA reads TGTGCCAGTAGTATACCCGGCGGGGGGACGAACACCGGGGAGCTGTTTTTT. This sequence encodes CASSIPGGGTNTGELFF.